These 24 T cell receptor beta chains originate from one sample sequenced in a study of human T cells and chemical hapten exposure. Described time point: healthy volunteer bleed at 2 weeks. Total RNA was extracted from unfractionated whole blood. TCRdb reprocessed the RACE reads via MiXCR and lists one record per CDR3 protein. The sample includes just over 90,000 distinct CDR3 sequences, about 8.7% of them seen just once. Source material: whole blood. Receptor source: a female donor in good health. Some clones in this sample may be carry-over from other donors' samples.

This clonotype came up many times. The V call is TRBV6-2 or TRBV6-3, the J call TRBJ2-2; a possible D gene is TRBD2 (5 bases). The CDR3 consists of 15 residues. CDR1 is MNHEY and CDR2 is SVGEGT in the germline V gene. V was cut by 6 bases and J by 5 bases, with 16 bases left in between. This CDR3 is CASSHEGTGTGELFF. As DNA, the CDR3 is TGTGCCAGCAGCCACGAAGGAACGGGGACCGGGGAGCTGTTTTTT.

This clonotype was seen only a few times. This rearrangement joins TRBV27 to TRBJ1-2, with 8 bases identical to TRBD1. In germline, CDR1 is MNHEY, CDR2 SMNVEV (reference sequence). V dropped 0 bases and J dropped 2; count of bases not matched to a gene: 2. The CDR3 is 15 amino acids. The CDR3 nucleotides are TGTGCCAGCAGTTTATCCGGACAGGGAAACTATGGCTACACCTTC. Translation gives CASSLSGQGNYGYTF.

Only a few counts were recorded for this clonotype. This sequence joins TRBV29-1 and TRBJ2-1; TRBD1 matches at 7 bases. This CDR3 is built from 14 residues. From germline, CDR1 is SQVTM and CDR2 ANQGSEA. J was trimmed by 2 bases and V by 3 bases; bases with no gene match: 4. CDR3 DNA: TGCAGCGTTGACCAGGGGGACCCCTACAATGAGCAGTTCTTC. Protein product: CSVDQGDPYNEQFF.

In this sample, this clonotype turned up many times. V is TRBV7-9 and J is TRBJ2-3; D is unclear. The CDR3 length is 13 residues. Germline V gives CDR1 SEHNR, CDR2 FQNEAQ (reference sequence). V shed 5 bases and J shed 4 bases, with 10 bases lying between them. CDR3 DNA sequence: TGTGCCAGCAGCCTAGGTGGGTCAGATACGCAGTATTTT. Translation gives CASSLGGSDTQYF.

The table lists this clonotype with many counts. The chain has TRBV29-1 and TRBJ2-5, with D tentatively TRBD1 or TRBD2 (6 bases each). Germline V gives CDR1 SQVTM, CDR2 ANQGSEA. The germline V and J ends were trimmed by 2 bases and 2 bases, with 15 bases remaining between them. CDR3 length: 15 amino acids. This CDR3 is CSVEHGGTRQETQYF. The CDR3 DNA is TGCAGCGTTGAACATGGCGGGACACGACAAGAGACCCAGTACTTC.

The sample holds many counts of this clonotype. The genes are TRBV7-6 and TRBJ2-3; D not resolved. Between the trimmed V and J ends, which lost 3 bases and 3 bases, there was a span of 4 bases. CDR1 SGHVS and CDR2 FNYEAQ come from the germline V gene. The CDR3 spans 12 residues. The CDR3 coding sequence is TGTGCCAGCAGCTTTCAGACAGATACGCAGTATTTT. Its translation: CASSFQTDTQYF.

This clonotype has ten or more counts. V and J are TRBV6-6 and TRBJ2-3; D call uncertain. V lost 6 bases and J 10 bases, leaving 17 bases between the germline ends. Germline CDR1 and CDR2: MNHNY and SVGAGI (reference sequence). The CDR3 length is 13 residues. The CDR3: CASSPNPPGPQYF. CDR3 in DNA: TGTGCCAGCAGCCCCAACCCCCCCGGGCCGCAGTATTTT.

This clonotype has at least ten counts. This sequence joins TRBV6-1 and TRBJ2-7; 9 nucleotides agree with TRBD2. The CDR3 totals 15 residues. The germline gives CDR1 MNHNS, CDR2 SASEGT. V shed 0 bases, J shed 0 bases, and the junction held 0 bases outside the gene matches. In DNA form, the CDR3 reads TGTGCCAGCAGTGAAGCTAGCGGGAGCTCCTACGAGCAGTACTTC. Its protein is CASSEASGSSYEQYF.

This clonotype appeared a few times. The CDR3: CASSLGQGQVYEQYF. CDR3 in DNA: TGCGCCAGCAGCTTGGGCCAAGGCCAAGTCTACGAGCAGTACTTC. The chain recombines TRBV5-1 with TRBJ2-7; D remains unclear. The length of the CDR3 is 15 residues. CDR1 and CDR2 from the germline V gene are SGHRS and YFSETQ. V gave up 0 bases and J gave up 3 bases, with 13 bases separating them.

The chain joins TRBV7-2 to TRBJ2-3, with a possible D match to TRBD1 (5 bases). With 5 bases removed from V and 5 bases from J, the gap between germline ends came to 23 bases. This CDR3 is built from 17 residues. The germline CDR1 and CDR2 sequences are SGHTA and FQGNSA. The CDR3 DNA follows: TGTGCCAGCAGCCCAAATCTGTTAGAAGGGGTTGGAGATACGCAGTATTTT. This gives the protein CASSPNLLEGVGDTQYF.

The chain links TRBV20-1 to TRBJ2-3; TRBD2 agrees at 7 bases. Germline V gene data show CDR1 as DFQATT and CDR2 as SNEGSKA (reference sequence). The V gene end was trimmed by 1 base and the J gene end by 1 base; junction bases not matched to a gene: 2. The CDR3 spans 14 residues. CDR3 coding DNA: TGCAGTGCTAGAGTTAGCGGGCGCACAGATACGCAGTATTTT. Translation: CSARVSGRTDTQYF.

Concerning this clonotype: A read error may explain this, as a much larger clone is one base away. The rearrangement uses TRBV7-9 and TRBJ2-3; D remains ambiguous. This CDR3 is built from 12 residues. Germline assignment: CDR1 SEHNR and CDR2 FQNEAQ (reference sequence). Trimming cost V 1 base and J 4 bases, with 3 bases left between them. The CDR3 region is CASSLDADTQYF. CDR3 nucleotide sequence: TGTGCCAGCAGCTTAGATGCAGATACGCAGTATTTT.

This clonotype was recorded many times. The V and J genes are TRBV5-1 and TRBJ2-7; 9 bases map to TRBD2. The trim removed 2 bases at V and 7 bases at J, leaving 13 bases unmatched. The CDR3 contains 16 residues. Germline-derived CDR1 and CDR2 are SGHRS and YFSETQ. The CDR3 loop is CASSLTSGRTSGEQYF. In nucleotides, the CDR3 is TGCGCCAGCAGCTTAACTAGCGGGCGGACTTCGGGGGAGCAGTACTTC. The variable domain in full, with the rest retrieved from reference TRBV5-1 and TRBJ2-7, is KAGVTQTPRYLIKTRGQQVTLSCSPISGHRSVSWYQQTPGQGLQFLFEYFSETQRNKGNFPGRFSGRQFSNSRSEMNVSTLELGDSALYLCASSLTSGRTSGEQYFGPGTRLTVT.

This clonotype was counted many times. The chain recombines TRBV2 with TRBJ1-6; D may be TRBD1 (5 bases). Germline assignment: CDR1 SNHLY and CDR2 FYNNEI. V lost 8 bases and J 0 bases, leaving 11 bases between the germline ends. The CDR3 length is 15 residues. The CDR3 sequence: CASGDRSSYNSPLHF. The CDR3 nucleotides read TGTGCCAGCGGGGACCGGAGCTCCTATAATTCACCCCTCCACTTT.

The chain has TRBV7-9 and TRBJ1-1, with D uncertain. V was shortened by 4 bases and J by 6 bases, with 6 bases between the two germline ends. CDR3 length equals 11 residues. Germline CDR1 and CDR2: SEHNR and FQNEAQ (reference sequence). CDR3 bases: TGTGCCAGCAGCTCCGGTCCTGAAGCTTTCTTT. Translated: CASSSGPEAFF.

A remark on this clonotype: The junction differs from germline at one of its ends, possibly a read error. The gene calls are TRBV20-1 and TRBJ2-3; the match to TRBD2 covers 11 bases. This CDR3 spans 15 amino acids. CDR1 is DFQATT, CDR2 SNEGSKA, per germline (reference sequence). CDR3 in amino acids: CSARVGTSGTDTHYF. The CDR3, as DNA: TGCAGTGCTAGAGTCGGGACTAGCGGCACAGATACGCATTATTTT.

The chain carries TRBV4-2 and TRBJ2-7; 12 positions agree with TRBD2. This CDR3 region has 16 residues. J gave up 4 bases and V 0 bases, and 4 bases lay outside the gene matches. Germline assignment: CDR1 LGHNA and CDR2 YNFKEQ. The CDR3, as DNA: TGTGCCAGCAGCCAAGAATACGGGACTAGCGGGTACGAGCAGTACTTC. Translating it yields CASSQEYGTSGYEQYF.

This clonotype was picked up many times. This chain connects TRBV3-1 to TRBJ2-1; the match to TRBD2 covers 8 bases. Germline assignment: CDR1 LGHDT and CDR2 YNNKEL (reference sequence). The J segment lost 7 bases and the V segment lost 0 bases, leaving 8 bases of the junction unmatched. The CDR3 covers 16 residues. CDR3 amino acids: CASSQDGAGVGNEQFF. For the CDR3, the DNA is TGTGCCAGCAGCCAAGACGGAGCGGGAGTAGGAAATGAGCAGTTCTTC.

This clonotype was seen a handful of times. CDR3 bases: TGTGCCAGCAGTAGCCCCACCCCGGGCAAAAACATTCAGTACTTC. Translation: CASSSPTPGKNIQYF. The genes are TRBV12-3 or TRBV12-4 and TRBJ2-4; D gene uncertain. This CDR3 contains 15 residues. Trimming cost V 5 bases and J 3 bases, with 14 bases left between them.

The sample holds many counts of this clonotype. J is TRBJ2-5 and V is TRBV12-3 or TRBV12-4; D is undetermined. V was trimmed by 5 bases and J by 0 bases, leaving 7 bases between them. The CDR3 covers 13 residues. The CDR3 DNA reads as TGTGCCAGCAGTCCAACTAACCAAGAGACCCAGTACTTC. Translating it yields CASSPTNQETQYF.

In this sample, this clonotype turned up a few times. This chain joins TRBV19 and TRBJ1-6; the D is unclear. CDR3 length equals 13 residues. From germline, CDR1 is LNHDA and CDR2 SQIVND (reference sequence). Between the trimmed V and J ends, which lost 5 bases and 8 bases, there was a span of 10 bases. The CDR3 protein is CASSWSPYSPLHF. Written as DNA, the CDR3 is TGTGCCAGTAGTTGGTCACCGTATTCACCCCTCCACTTT.

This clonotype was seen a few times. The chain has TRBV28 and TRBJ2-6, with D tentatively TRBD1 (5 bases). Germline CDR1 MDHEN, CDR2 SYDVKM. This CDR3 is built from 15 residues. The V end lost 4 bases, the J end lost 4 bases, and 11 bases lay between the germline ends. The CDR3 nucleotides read TGTGCCAGCAGTTCCCCTGGGGCAGGGGCCAACGTCCTGACTTTC. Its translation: CASSSPGAGANVLTF.

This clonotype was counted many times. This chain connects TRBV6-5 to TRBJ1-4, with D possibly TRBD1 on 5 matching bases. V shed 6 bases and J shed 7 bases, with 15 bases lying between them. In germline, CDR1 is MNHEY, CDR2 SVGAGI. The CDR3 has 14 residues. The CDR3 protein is CASSPGIGTEKLFF. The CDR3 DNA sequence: TGTGCCAGCAGCCCCGGTATTGGGACTGAAAAACTGTTTTTT.

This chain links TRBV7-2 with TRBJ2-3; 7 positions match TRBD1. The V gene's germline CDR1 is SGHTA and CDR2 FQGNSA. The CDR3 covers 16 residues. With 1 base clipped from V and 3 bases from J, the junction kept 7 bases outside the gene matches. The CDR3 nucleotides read TGTGCCAGCAGCTTAGTTGTGCGGACAGGAACAGATACGCAGTATTTT. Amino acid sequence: CASSLVVRTGTDTQYF.